The clone carrying this T cell receptor beta chain was seen only once. The sample belongs to a study of control samples from healthy donors and cancer patients. Trimming removed 7 bases at V and 5 bases at J, with 10 bases between. CDR1 and CDR2 (germline): MNHEY, SMNVEV (reference sequence). This CDR3 contains 12 residues. Sequenced by immunoSEQ multiplex PCR; TCRdb stores in-frame clones only, minus some. In the table there are about 44,000 clones, 65% to 80% of which are singletons. The clonotype was recovered from a male donor with melanoma. Sequencing used formalin-fixed, paraffin-embedded tissue. The rearrangement joins TRBV27 to TRBJ2-3; D might be TRBD1 (5 bases). The CDR3 loop is CASTIRGDTQYF. DNA for the CDR3: TGTGCCAGCACCATAAGGGGAGATACGCAGTATTTT.